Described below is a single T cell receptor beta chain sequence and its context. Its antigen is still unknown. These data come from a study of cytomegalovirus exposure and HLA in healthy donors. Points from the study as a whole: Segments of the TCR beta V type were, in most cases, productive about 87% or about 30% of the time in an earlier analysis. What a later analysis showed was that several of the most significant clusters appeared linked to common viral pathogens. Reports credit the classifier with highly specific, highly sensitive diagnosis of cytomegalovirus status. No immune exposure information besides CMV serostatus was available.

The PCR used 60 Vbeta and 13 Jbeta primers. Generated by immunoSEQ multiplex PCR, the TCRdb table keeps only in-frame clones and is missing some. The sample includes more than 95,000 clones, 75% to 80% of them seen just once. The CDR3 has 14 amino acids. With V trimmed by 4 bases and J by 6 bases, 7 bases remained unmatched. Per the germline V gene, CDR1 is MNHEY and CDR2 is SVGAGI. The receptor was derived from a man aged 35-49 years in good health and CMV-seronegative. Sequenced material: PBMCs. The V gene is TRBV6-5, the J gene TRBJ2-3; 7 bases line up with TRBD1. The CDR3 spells CASSSQGVGDTQYF. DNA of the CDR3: TGTGCCAGCAGTTCCCAGGGGGTTGGGGATACGCAGTATTTT.